The 16 T cell receptor beta chains reported below all come from one sample, sequenced in a study of T cells in Graves' hyperthyroidism and ophthalmopathy. Template material for amplifying TCR beta CDR3 regions consisted of RNA transcripts. HTBI primers were employed in a first-round RT-PCR of the TCR CDR3. MiXCR, run by TCRdb on the multiplex PCR reads, gives a single entry per CDR3 protein. The table records 33,000 or so distinct CDR3 sequences, around 50% of them present only once. Sequencing was carried out using blood. The receptor source for this set is a woman aged 50 to 60 with Graves' hyperthyroidism that later progressed to Graves' ophthalmopathy.

Many counts were recorded for this clonotype. The chain is built from TRBV5-1 and TRBJ2-3; D gene uncertain. The CDR3 loop spans 12 amino acids. The germline gives CDR1 SGHRS, CDR2 YFSETQ. The V end was cut by 4 bases, the J end by 4 bases, with 7 bases between. As DNA, the CDR3 is TGCGCCAGCAGCCCGTTGCCAGATACGCAGTATTTT. As protein: CASSPLPDTQYF.

Within the sample, this clonotype is medium-sized. The chain uses TRBV9 and TRBJ2-7; 8 positions match TRBD1. The V segment lost 0 bases and the J segment 5 bases; nucleotides outside the gene matches: 10. The CDR3 spans 16 residues. Germline CDR1 reads SGDLS; CDR2 reads YYNGEE. CDR3 nucleotide sequence: TGTGCCAGCAGCGTAGCTGGGGCAGGGGGCTTCGACGAGCAGTACTTC. It specifies CASSVAGAGGFDEQYF.

A single count supports this clonotype. The CDR3 nucleotides are TGTGCCAGCAGTGAATTTAACAGGGGGAAGGATGGCTACACCTTC. Its protein is CASSEFNRGKDGYTF. The chain carries TRBV25-1 and TRBJ1-2; 8 bases match TRBD1. Germline-derived CDR1 and CDR2 are MGHDK and SYGVNS. The CDR3 has 15 residues. The V and J ends lost 1 base and 6 bases, in that order; junction bases with no gene match: 7.

This clonotype was recorded at least ten times. The chain employs TRBV9 and TRBJ2-7; D unresolved. V dropped 4 bases and J dropped 1 base, with 12 bases sitting between them. The CDR3 is made up of 14 amino acids. Germline V lookup: CDR1 SGDLS, CDR2 YYNGEE. Written as DNA, the CDR3 is TGTGCCAGCAGCCCCGCTAGTGATTCCTACGAGCAGTACTTC. This translates into CASSPASDSYEQYF. Based on the CDR3 plus reference TRBV9 and TRBJ2-7, the full variable domain is DSGVTQTPKHLITATGQRVTLRCSPRSGDLSVYWYQQSLDQGLQFLIQYYNGEERAKGNILERFSAQQFPDLHSELNLSSLELGDSALYFCASSPASDSYEQYFGPGTRLTVT.

The V and J genes are TRBV7-9 and TRBJ1-1; D might be TRBD1 (6 bases). This CDR3 has 15 residues. Germline V gene data show CDR1 as SEHNR and CDR2 as FQNEAQ (reference sequence). V was trimmed by 5 bases and J by 5 bases, leaving 18 bases between them. Here the CDR3 reads CASSPTLGGETEAFF. The DNA of the CDR3 is TGTGCCAGCAGCCCGACACTGGGGGGCGAGACTGAAGCTTTCTTT.

This clonotype was observed at least ten times. CDR3 nucleotides: TGTGCCAGCAGTGGGACTTACGGGGAGACCCAGTACTTC. It is translated as CASSGTYGETQYF. The chain combines TRBV6-4 with TRBJ2-5; D may be TRBD2 (5 bases). With 4 bases removed from V and 5 bases from J, the gap between germline ends came to 11 bases. Germline CDR1 reads MRHNA; CDR2 reads SNTAGT. This CDR3 spans 13 amino acids.

This clonotype showed up just a few times. The chain uses TRBV9 and TRBJ1-1, with no clear D. The germline gives CDR1 SGDLS, CDR2 YYNGEE. The CDR3 covers 11 residues. Trimming cost V 4 bases and J 10 bases, with 11 bases left between them. In DNA, the CDR3 is TGTGCCAGCAGCTCCTCCCCTGGAGCTTTCTTT. Translation gives CASSSSPGAFF. The complete variable domain, with remaining parts taken from reference TRBV9 and TRBJ1-1, reads DSGVTQTPKHLITATGQRVTLRCSPRSGDLSVYWYQQSLDQGLQFLIQYYNGEERAKGNILERFSAQQFPDLHSELNLSSLELGDSALYFCASSSSPGAFFGQGTRLTVV.

V gene TRBV6-5 combines with J gene TRBJ1-5; D perhaps matches TRBD1 (5 bases). Trimming cost V 6 bases and J 14 bases, with 20 bases left between them. CDR3 length: 13 amino acids. Germline CDR1 MNHEY, CDR2 SVGAGI. The CDR3 loop is CASRTGTSAYEHF. CDR3 nucleotide sequence: TGTGCCAGCAGGACTGGGACTAGCGCCTACGAGCATTTT.

The chain combines TRBV11-3 with TRBJ1-5; no reliable D call. V was shortened by 0 bases and J by 14 bases, with 17 bases between the two germline ends. This CDR3 has 14 residues. The germline CDR1 and CDR2 sequences are SGHNT and YENEEA. The CDR3: CASSLDSGRAYEHF. CDR3 bases: TGTGCCAGCAGCTTAGATAGCGGGAGGGCCTACGAGCATTTT.

Many counts were recorded for this clonotype. The chain couples TRBV19 to TRBJ2-6; D may be TRBD1 or TRBD2 (5 bases each). V lost 3 bases and J lost 6, with 9 bases in between. Germline CDR1 and CDR2: LNHDA and SQIVND (reference sequence). CDR3 length: 14 residues. The CDR3 spells CASSIGGAANVLTF. CDR3 sequence (DNA): TGTGCCAGTAGTATTGGGGGAGCGGCCAACGTCCTGACTTTC.

V and J are TRBV5-6 and TRBJ1-2; 7 bases are shared with TRBD1. The V gene's germline CDR1 is SGHDT and CDR2 YYEEEE. With V trimmed by 5 bases and J by 8 bases, 3 bases remained unmatched. The CDR3 extends over 11 amino acids. The CDR3 spells CASSRTGGYTF. CDR3 bases: TGTGCCAGCAGTAGGACAGGCGGCTACACCTTC.

The chain uses TRBV11-2 and TRBJ2-7; D not resolved. Per the germline V gene, CDR1 is SGHAT and CDR2 is FQNNGV. The CDR3 totals 13 residues. With 6 bases removed from V and 6 bases from J, the gap between germline ends came to 15 bases. CDR3 protein: CASSNYTKSEQYF. For the CDR3, the DNA is TGTGCCAGCAGTAATTACACTAAGTCCGAGCAGTACTTC.

Concerning this clonotype itself: Being one base from a much bigger clone, this may be a read error. The rearrangement joins TRBV18 to TRBJ2-5; D is possibly TRBD1 (7 bases). The V gene's germline CDR1 is KGHSH and CDR2 LQKENI. CDR3 length: 15 amino acids. CDR3 sequence (DNA): TGTGCCCGCTCACGGGAGACAGGGACGTCGGAGACCCAGTACTTC. Translation: CARSRETGTSETQYF.

The chain carries TRBV6-6 and TRBJ1-1; D not certain. Trimming took 5 bases from V and 7 from J, leaving 8 bases between them. The CDR3 extends over 11 amino acids. The germline gives CDR1 MNHNY, CDR2 SVGAGI (reference sequence). DNA for the CDR3: TGTGCCAGCAGTCGAGGGATTGAAGCTTTCTTT. The encoded protein is CASSRGIEAFF.

There are many counts of this clonotype. The CDR3 nucleotides read TGTGCCAGTAGTACGTCGGGACTAGCTGTAAAGACCCAGTACTTC. It codes for CASSTSGLAVKTQYF. The V and J genes are TRBV19 and TRBJ2-5; 9 positions agree with TRBD2. Germline CDR1 and CDR2: LNHDA and SQIVND (reference sequence). The junction had 9 bases not matched to a gene; V was cut back by 4 bases and J by 6 bases. This CDR3 is 15 amino acids long.

The chain joins TRBV5-4 to TRBJ2-1, with D tentatively TRBD2 (7 bases). V was clipped by 4 bases and J by 1 base, with 21 bases between them. The germline gives CDR1 SGHNT, CDR2 YYREEE (reference sequence). This CDR3 is built from 18 residues. The CDR3 region has the DNA TGTGCCAGCAGCAGGGGGGGGAGGGAGGGCCCATCCTACAATGAGCAGTTCTTC. This codes for CASSRGGREGPSYNEQFF. The full variable domain, completed using reference TRBV5-4 and TRBJ2-1, is ETGVTQSPTHLIKTRGQQVTLRCSSQSGHNTVSWYQQALGQGPQFIFQYYREEENGRGNFPPRFSGLQFPNYSSELNVNALELDDSALYLCASSRGGREGPSYNEQFFGPGTRLTVL.